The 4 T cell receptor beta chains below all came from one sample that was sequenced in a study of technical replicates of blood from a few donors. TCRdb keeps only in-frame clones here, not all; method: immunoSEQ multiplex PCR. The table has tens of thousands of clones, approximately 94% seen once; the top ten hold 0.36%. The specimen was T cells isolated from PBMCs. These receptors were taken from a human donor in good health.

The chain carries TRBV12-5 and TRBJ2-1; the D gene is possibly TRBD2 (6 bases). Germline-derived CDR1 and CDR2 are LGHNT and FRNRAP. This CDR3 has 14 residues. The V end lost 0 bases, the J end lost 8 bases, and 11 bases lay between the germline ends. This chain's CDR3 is CASGLVRRGDEQFF. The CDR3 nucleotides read TGTGCTAGTGGTTTGGTACGGAGGGGCGATGAGCAGTTCTTC.

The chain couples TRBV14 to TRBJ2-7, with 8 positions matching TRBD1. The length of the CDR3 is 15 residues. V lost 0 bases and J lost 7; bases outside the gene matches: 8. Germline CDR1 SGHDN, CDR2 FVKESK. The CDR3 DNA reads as TGTGCCAGCAGCCAAGAAGGGGCAGGGGGCTGGGAGCAGTACTTC. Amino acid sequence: CASSQEGAGGWEQYF.

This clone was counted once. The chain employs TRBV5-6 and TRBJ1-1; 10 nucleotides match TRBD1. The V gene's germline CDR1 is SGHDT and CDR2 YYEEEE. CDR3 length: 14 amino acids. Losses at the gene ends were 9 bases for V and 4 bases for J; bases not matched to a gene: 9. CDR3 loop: CATHSGTGATEAFF. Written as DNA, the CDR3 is TGTGCCACTCATTCCGGGACAGGGGCCACTGAAGCTTTCTTT.

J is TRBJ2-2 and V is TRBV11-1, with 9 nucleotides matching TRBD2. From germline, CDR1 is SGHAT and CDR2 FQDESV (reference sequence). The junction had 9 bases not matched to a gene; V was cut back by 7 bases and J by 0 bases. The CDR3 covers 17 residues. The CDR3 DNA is TGTGCCAGCATAAAGACTAGCGGAGGGACGAACACCGGGGAGCTGTTTTTT. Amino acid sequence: CASIKTSGGTNTGELFF.